This TCR beta chain was sequenced for a study of blood T cell repertoires in COVID-19. The overall study: The study drew acute and convalescent COVID-19 samples from the United States, Italy and Spain.

Repertoires were generated with immunoSEQ multiplex PCR, while TCRdb's copy carries only in-frame clones and drops some. The data show 150,000 to 200,000 clones, with more than 65% seen just once and over 2% held by the top ten. This CDR3 has 14 residues. Germline V gene data show CDR1 as SNHLY and CDR2 as FYNNEI. The trim removed 5 bases at V and 6 bases at J, leaving 6 bases unmatched. This clone was seen only once. The rearrangement uses TRBV2 and TRBJ2-1; 8 bases match TRBD1. This TCR came from a human donor with acute or convalescent COVID-19. The donor label of this sample is uncertain. Sequencing input: peripheral blood. CDR3 residues: CASSFYDRGNEQFF. CDR3 DNA: TGTGCCAGCAGTTTTTACGACAGGGGCAATGAGCAGTTCTTC.